This is a list of T cell receptor beta chains from one sample in a study of cytomegalovirus exposure and HLA in healthy donors. Generated by immunoSEQ multiplex PCR, the TCRdb table keeps only in-frame clones and is missing some. The sample records roughly 120,000 clones, 74% being singletons. The sequencing sample was made of PBMCs. Source of these receptors: a woman aged 45-60 years in good health and CMV-seropositive. CDR3s include the opening cysteine and the closing phenylalanine or tryptophan. The D gene is left open where the match is weak. Part of the rows lack a size; the others show once, few, many or a class for expanded clones.

d_gene	j_gene	abundance	v_gene	CDR3aa	CDR3nt
TRBD2	TRBJ2-1	-	TRBV5-1	CASTLGTSGRVGGKGNEQFF	TGCGCCAGCACCCTCGGGACTAGCGGGAGGGTAGGGGGCAAGGGCAATGAGCAGTTCTTC
-	TRBJ1-5	-	TRBV2	CASSDSSNQPQHF	TGTGCCAGCAGTGATAGCAGCAATCAGCCCCAGCATTTT
TRBD2	TRBJ2-7	-	TRBV30	CAWRLAGDYYEQYF	TGTGCCTGGAGACTAGCGGGAGATTACTACGAGCAGTACTTC
TRBD1	TRBJ2-7	-	TRBV5-1	CASSLTGVVFEQYF	TGCGCCAGCAGCTTGACAGGGGTCGTATTCGAGCAGTACTTC
TRBD1	TRBJ2-7	-	TRBV27	CASSLLGQGAFEQYF	TGTGCCAGCAGTTTATTGGGACAGGGGGCTTTCGAGCAGTACTTC
TRBD1	TRBJ1-2	-	TRBV5-4	CASSDREKGVYGYTF	TGTGCCAGCAGCGACAGGGAAAAAGGGGTCTATGGCTACACCTTC
TRBD2	TRBJ2-5	-	TRBV10-3	CAISETGTSGKETQYF	TGTGCCATCAGTGAAACCGGGACTAGCGGGAAAGAGACCCAGTACTTC
-	TRBJ1-5	-	TRBV4-2	CASSSLQGQPQHF	TGTGCCAGCAGCTCACTACAGGGCCAGCCCCAGCATTTT
-	TRBJ1-4	-	TRBV19	CASSILARDNEKLFF	TGTGCCAGTAGTATACTAGCAAGGGATAATGAAAAACTGTTTTTT
-	TRBJ2-3	-	TRBV4-1	CASSQDWGPDTQYF	TGCGCCAGCAGCCAAGACTGGGGGCCAGATACGCAGTATTTT
-	TRBJ2-1	-	TRBV9	CASSVAPAGYNEQFF	TGTGCCAGCAGCGTAGCCCCAGCGGGTTACAATGAGCAGTTCTTC
TRBD1	TRBJ1-5	-	TRBV10-3	CAISEPGQGQHF	TGTGCCATCAGTGAGCCAGGACAGGGCCAGCATTTT
-	TRBJ2-5	-	TRBV4-1	CASSQPQGSPGETQYF	TGCGCCAGCAGCCAACCACAGGGCTCTCCGGGGGAGACCCAGTACTTC
-	TRBJ2-7	-	TRBV18	CASSQPGPRYEQYF	TGTGCCAGCTCACAACCGGGGCCGCGCTACGAGCAGTACTTC
TRBD1	TRBJ1-4	once	TRBV27	CASSLTGAGPGEKLFF	TGTGCCAGCAGTTTGACAGGGGCCGGACCTGGGGAAAAACTGTTTTTT
-	TRBJ1-3	few	TRBV5-6	CASSFGQGAGNTIYF	TGTGCCAGCAGCTTCGGCCAGGGTGCCGGAAACACCATATATTTT
-	TRBJ1-1	-	TRBV28	CASSNRVTEAFF	TGTGCCAGCAGTAACAGGGTCACTGAAGCTTTCTTT
-	TRBJ1-2	few	TRBV30	CAWSVTPLNYGYTF	TGTGCCTGGAGTGTGACTCCCCTTAACTATGGCTACACCTTC
-	TRBJ1-5	-	TRBV5-5	CASSLRVNQPQHF	TGTGCCAGCAGCTTACGGGTAAATCAGCCCCAGCATTTT
-	TRBJ2-5	once	TRBV7-9	CASSRHGEETQYF	TGTGCCAGCAGCCGGCACGGGGAAGAGACCCAGTACTTC
TRBD1	TRBJ1-1	-	TRBV6-1	CASRYDRATEAFF	TGTGCCAGCAGGTATGACAGGGCCACTGAAGCTTTCTTT
TRBD1	TRBJ1-1	-	TRBV29-1	CSVEDPVGDRVNTEAFF	TGCAGCGTTGAAGACCCAGTTGGGGACAGGGTTAACACTGAAGCTTTCTTT
TRBD1	TRBJ2-3	-	TRBV4-3	CASSQLETGARTDTQYF	TGCGCCAGCAGCCAACTGGAAACAGGGGCCCGCACAGATACGCAGTATTTT
-	TRBJ1-1	once	TRBV9	CASSAGDMNTEAFF	TGTGCCAGCAGCGCCGGGGACATGAACACTGAAGCTTTCTTT
TRBD1	TRBJ2-5	-	TRBV6-5	CATKEGGSETQYF	TGTGCCACTAAGGAAGGGGGCTCGGAGACCCAGTACTTC
TRBD2	TRBJ2-1	-	TRBV4-3	CASSQRLAGGQYNEQFF	TGCGCCAGCAGCCAACGACTAGCGGGGGGTCAATACAATGAGCAGTTCTTC
TRBD1	TRBJ1-2	-	TRBV5-1	CASSWTGGGYTF	TGCGCCAGCAGCTGGACAGGGGGTGGCTACACCTTC
-	TRBJ1-2	-	TRBV25-1	CASSVLYGYTF	TGTGCCAGCAGTGTCCTCTATGGCTACACCTTC
-	TRBJ1-5	few	TRBV2	CASSETVVNSNQPQHF	TGTGCCAGCAGTGAAACGGTGGTGAATAGCAATCAGCCCCAGCATTTT
-	TRBJ2-1	-	TRBV28	CASSSRMRGGYYNEQFF	TGTGCCAGCAGTTCCCGGATGAGGGGGGGTTACTACAATGAGCAGTTCTTC
-	TRBJ1-1	-	TRBV7-6	CASSLGAGNTEAFF	TGTGCCAGCAGCTTAGGTGCAGGGAACACTGAAGCTTTCTTT
-	TRBJ2-7	-	TRBV6-5	CASSYGRTLGEQYF	TGTGCCAGCAGTTACGGGAGAACCCTAGGGGAGCAGTACTTC
-	TRBJ1-3	once	TRBV5-6	CASSLLVEFGGSSGNTIYF	TGTGCCAGCAGCTTGTTAGTGGAGTTCGGGGGGAGCTCTGGAAACACCATATATTTT
TRBD1	TRBJ1-1	few	TRBV6-5	CASSPQGDTEAFF	TGTGCCAGCAGTCCGCAGGGGGACACTGAAGCTTTCTTT
TRBD2	TRBJ2-3	-	TRBV7-2	CASSLNLAGGSTDTQYF	TGTGCCAGCAGCTTGAACCTAGCGGGAGGGAGCACAGATACGCAGTATTTT
-	TRBJ1-1	few	TRBV4-1	CASSQDRQVNTEAFF	TGCGCCAGCAGCCAAGACCGGCAGGTGAACACTGAAGCTTTCTTT
-	TRBJ1-5	-	TRBV2	CASSVSQTGYSNQPQHF	TGTGCCAGCAGTGTGTCCCAAACGGGATATAGCAATCAGCCCCAGCATTTT
-	TRBJ2-7	-	TRBV19	CASKARDNSYEQYF	TGTGCCAGTAAAGCCAGGGACAACTCCTACGAGCAGTACTTC
-	TRBJ1-3	few	TRBV4-1	CASSQDQQGTGNTIYF	TGCGCCAGCAGCCAAGATCAGCAGGGCACTGGAAACACCATATATTTT
TRBD2	TRBJ2-1	-	TRBV5-1	CASSLNGLAGPYNEQFF	TGCGCCAGCAGCTTGAATGGACTAGCGGGGCCCTACAATGAGCAGTTCTTC
-	TRBJ2-3	few	TRBV29-1	CSVEPGTSTDTQYF	TGCAGCGTTGAACCGGGTACTAGCACAGATACGCAGTATTTT
-	TRBJ1-3	-	TRBV30	CAWSLPSGNTIYF	TGTGCCTGGAGTCTTCCTAGCGGAAACACCATATATTTT
-	TRBJ1-3	-	TRBV7-2	CASSSLLTGNSGNTIYF	TGTGCCAGCAGCTCCTTACTGACAGGCAACTCTGGAAACACCATATATTTT
TRBD2	TRBJ2-7	-	TRBV2	CASSEAYDQTGGGYF	TGTGCCAGCAGTGAAGCCTATGATCAGACCGGGGGGGGTTACTTC